Each of the 27 T cell receptor beta chains below was sequenced from the same sample in a study of T cells in Graves' hyperthyroidism and ophthalmopathy. RNA transcripts provided the source from which TCR beta CDR3 regions were amplified. A first-round RT-PCR of the TCR CDR3 used the HTBI primer set. MiXCR, applied by TCRdb to the multiplex PCR reads, yields one record per CDR3 protein. This sample has roughly 570,000 distinct CDR3 sequences, with about half found just once. Input material: peripheral blood or thyroid tissue (not recorded which). All receptors come from an adult woman with Graves' disease, either hyperthyroidism or ophthalmopathy (not recorded which).

This clonotype occurred a few times. The gene calls are TRBV7-9 and TRBJ1-2; D is undetermined. Trimming took 8 bases from V and 4 from J, leaving 17 bases between them. Per the germline V gene, CDR1 is SEHNR and CDR2 is FQNEAQ (reference sequence). The CDR3 extends over 14 amino acids. CDR3 sequence: CASSPQRVLYGYTF. The CDR3 DNA follows: TGTGCCAGCTCACCGCAGCGAGTCCTCTATGGCTACACCTTC.

This chain uses TRBV7-2 with TRBJ1-1; 9 bases match TRBD1. CDR1 and CDR2 from the germline V gene are SGHTA and FQGNSA. This CDR3 region has 14 residues. The V segment lost 7 bases and the J segment 3 bases; nucleotides outside the gene matches: 6. The CDR3 is CASMKQGADTEAFF. CDR3 nucleotides: TGTGCCAGCATGAAACAGGGGGCGGACACTGAAGCTTTCTTT. The variable domain in full, with the rest retrieved from reference TRBV7-2 and TRBJ1-1, is GAGVSQSPSNKVTEKGKDVELRCDPISGHTALYWYRQSLGQGLEFLIYFQGNSAPDKSGLPSDRFSAERTGGSVSTLTIQRTQQEDSAVYLCASMKQGADTEAFFGQGTRLTVV.

The sample holds many counts of this clonotype. The chain links TRBV20-1 to TRBJ1-4; 9 nucleotides line up with TRBD1. V was clipped by 4 bases and J by 7 bases; unmatched bases: 10. This CDR3 has 15 residues. Germline loops: CDR1 DFQATT, CDR2 SNEGSKA (reference sequence). CDR3 region: CSATVSGQGGEKLFF. CDR3 in DNA: TGCAGTGCTACGGTTTCGGGACAGGGCGGTGAAAAACTGTTTTTT.

This clonotype was detected ten times or more. The rearrangement joins TRBV13 to TRBJ2-5, with 7 positions matching TRBD2. Germline V gives CDR1 PRHDT, CDR2 FYEKMQ (reference sequence). The CDR3 extends over 16 amino acids. Trimming at V came to 5 bases and at J to 0 bases, leaving 9 bases not matched to a gene. CDR3 sequence reads: CASSTEVGGDQETQYF. The CDR3 DNA follows: TGTGCCAGCAGCACCGAAGTGGGAGGGGACCAAGAGACCCAGTACTTC.

This chain uses TRBV9 with TRBJ2-5; TRBD2 might be the D (6 bases). The V gene lost 0 bases and the J gene lost 8 bases, with 14 bases spanning the gap. The CDR3 totals 14 residues. Germline V lookup: CDR1 SGDLS, CDR2 YYNGEE. CDR3 loop: CASSVARGSDTQYF. CDR3 nucleotide sequence: TGTGCCAGCAGCGTAGCTCGGGGGTCGGACACCCAGTACTTC.

The chain has TRBV7-9 and TRBJ1-1; 7 bases are shared with TRBD1. With 5 bases clipped from V and 1 base from J, the junction kept 7 bases outside the gene matches. The CDR3 is 15 amino acids. Germline lookup yields CDR1 SEHNR and CDR2 FQNEAQ (reference sequence). CDR3: CASSPGYRGNTEAFF. CDR3 coding DNA: TGTGCCAGCAGCCCTGGCTACAGGGGGAACACTGAAGCTTTCTTT.

The chain couples TRBV19 to TRBJ1-5; the D gene is possibly TRBD1 (5 bases). The germline V gene encodes CDR1 LNHDA and CDR2 SQIVND (reference sequence). Trimming stripped 1 base from V and 8 bases from J, with 12 bases between. The CDR3 consists of 14 residues. The CDR3 loop is CASSIGGAGKPQHF. The CDR3 DNA reads as TGTGCCAGTAGTATAGGAGGGGCAGGGAAGCCCCAGCATTTT. Together with reference TRBV19 and TRBJ1-5, the CDR3 gives the full variable domain: DGGITQSPKYLFRKEGQNVTLSCEQNLNHDAMYWYRQDPGQGLRLIYYSQIVNDFQKGDIAEGYSVSREKKESFPLTVTSAQKNPTAFYLCASSIGGAGKPQHFGDGTRLSIL.

This clonotype was found a few times. A much larger clone is a single base away; this may be a read error. The V and J genes are TRBV13 and TRBJ2-2; the D is unclear. CDR1 and CDR2 from the germline V gene are PRHDT and FYEKMQ (reference sequence). This CDR3 comprises 16 residues. V was pared by 11 bases and J by 0 bases, with 19 bases between. The CDR3 sequence is CAGTKGMFPNTGELFF. DNA of the CDR3: TGTGCCGGCACTAAAGGGATGTTTCCGAACACCGGGGAGCTGTTTTTT.

This sequence joins TRBV10-3 and TRBJ1-4, with D possibly matching TRBD1 (6 bases). The CDR3 runs to 13 residues. Trimming stripped 6 bases from V and 5 bases from J, with 10 bases between. Germline V gene data show CDR1 as ENHRY and CDR2 as SYGVKD. DNA of the CDR3: TGTGCCATCAGGGACAGATCCAATGAAAAACTGTTTTTT. Translated: CAIRDRSNEKLFF.

The table lists this clonotype with a few counts. This chain connects TRBV28 to TRBJ2-5; 9 nucleotides line up with TRBD1. Unmatched junction bases numbered 10, after V lost 6 bases and J lost 5 bases. Germline CDR1 is MDHEN and CDR2 is SYDVKM. The CDR3 spans 15 residues. The CDR3 coding sequence is TGTGCCAGCAGCGCCGGGACAGGGACCGTCGAGACCCAGTACTTC. It translates to CASSAGTGTVETQYF. The variable domain in full, with the rest retrieved from reference TRBV28 and TRBJ2-5, is DVKVTQSSRYLVKRTGEKVFLECVQDMDHENMFWYRQDPGLGLRLIYFSYDVKMKEKGDIPEGYSVSREKKERFSLILESASTNQTSMYLCASSAGTGTVETQYFGPGTRLLVL.

The table lists this clonotype with many counts. The rearrangement joins TRBV29-1 to TRBJ2-7; D might be TRBD2 (6 bases). Per germline, CDR1 SQVTM and CDR2 ANQGSEA. Trimming cost V 6 bases and J 0 bases, with 12 bases left between them. This CDR3 has 13 amino acids. The DNA for the CDR3 is TGCAGCGTGGGACTGCCTGACTCCTACGAGCAGTACTTC. Protein: CSVGLPDSYEQYF.

This clonotype has a count of ten or more. The J gene is TRBJ2-2, the V gene TRBV6-5; maybe TRBD2 (5 bases). V lost 0 bases, J lost 3 bases, and 11 bases lay in between. Germline values: CDR1 MNHEY, CDR2 SVGAGI. The CDR3 loop spans 16 amino acids. The CDR3 protein is CASSYSRTRDTGELFF. For the CDR3, the DNA is TGTGCCAGCAGTTACTCCCGTACGAGGGACACCGGGGAGCTGTTTTTT.

This clonotype was recorded a few times. The rearrangement links TRBV12-3 or TRBV12-4 to TRBJ1-1; tentative D call: TRBD1 (6 bases). V shed 4 bases and J shed 10 bases, with 13 bases lying between them. This CDR3 has 12 residues. CDR3 in DNA: TGTGCCAGCAGTTCGAACCTCAGGGGAGCTTTCTTT. Translating it yields CASSSNLRGAFF.

This clonotype has only a few counts. The chain links TRBV28 to TRBJ1-6; TRBD1 is a possible D gene (5 bases). The germline V gene encodes CDR1 MDHEN and CDR2 SYDVKM. V was trimmed by 6 bases and J by 9 bases, leaving 15 bases between them. The CDR3 sequence is 14 residues long. The CDR3 loop reads CASSSPGGASPLHF. The CDR3 DNA reads TGTGCCAGCAGCAGCCCCGGGGGTGCTTCACCCCTCCACTTT.

This clonotype was picked up many times. The chain is built from TRBV7-9 and TRBJ2-2; perhaps TRBD1 as D (6 bases). The germline V and J ends were trimmed by 5 bases and 7 bases, with 14 bases remaining between them. Germline CDR1 reads SEHNR; CDR2 reads FQNEAQ (reference sequence). The length of the CDR3 is 14 residues. CDR3 nucleotides: TGTGCCAGCAGCCAAGGGACATCCAGCGGGGAGCTGTTTTTT. Translating it yields CASSQGTSSGELFF.

The chain couples TRBV5-1 to TRBJ1-4; no firm D call. V lost 0 bases and J 10 bases, leaving 7 bases between the germline ends. Germline V gene sequence: CDR1 SGHRS, CDR2 YFSETQ. This CDR3 has 12 residues. The CDR3 DNA sequence: TGCGCCAGCAGCTTGGGGGTCGGAAAACTGTTTTTT. This encodes CASSLGVGKLFF.

V usage is TRBV7-9 and J usage is TRBJ2-7; no definite D call. Trimming removed 7 bases at V and 3 bases at J, with 13 bases between. This CDR3 is 13 amino acids long. The V gene's germline CDR1 is SEHNR and CDR2 FQNEAQ (reference sequence). The CDR3 is CASTPLGNYEQYF. The DNA for the CDR3 is TGTGCCAGCACTCCGTTGGGGAACTACGAGCAGTACTTC.

This clonotype was found many times. The V call is TRBV20-1, the J call TRBJ2-7; D unclear. Germline V gene data show CDR1 as DFQATT and CDR2 as SNEGSKA (reference sequence). The length of the CDR3 is 13 residues. Trimming removed 5 bases at V and 2 bases at J, with 13 bases between. This chain's CDR3 is CSAPRSGAYEQYF. DNA of the CDR3: TGCAGTGCTCCTCGCTCGGGCGCCTACGAGCAGTACTTC.

In this sample, this clonotype turned up many times. The chain carries TRBV12-3 or TRBV12-4 and TRBJ1-4; D unresolved. The CDR3 contains 14 residues. V was pared by 6 bases and J by 1 base, with 9 bases between. DNA for the CDR3: TGTGCCAGCAGGGAGTACTTAACTAATGAAAAACTGTTTTTT. Protein: CASREYLTNEKLFF.

Only a few counts were recorded for this clonotype. The chain combines TRBV7-8 with TRBJ1-2; D possibly corresponds to TRBD1 (5 bases). CDR1 SGHVS and CDR2 FQNEAQ come from the germline V gene. With 2 bases removed from V and 4 bases from J, the gap between germline ends came to 8 bases. This CDR3 region has 13 residues. CDR3 residues: CASSLKQAYGYTF. DNA for the CDR3: TGTGCCAGCAGCTTAAAACAGGCCTATGGCTACACCTTC.

This chain links TRBV2 with TRBJ1-2; perhaps TRBD1 as D (5 bases). This CDR3 is 19 amino acids long. Germline CDR1 is SNHLY and CDR2 is FYNNEI. Trimming took off 5 bases at V and 0 bases at J, with 25 bases between the two ends. CDR3 sequence reads: CASSSKSEYRLLTNYGYTF. The CDR3 coding sequence is TGTGCCAGCAGTTCAAAATCGGAATACAGGCTACTAACTAACTATGGCTACACCTTC.

The chain is built from TRBV6-2 or TRBV6-3 and TRBJ2-7; D remains unclear. The germline V gene encodes CDR1 MNHEY and CDR2 SVGEGT. V lost 7 bases and J lost 5, with 18 bases in between. The CDR3 length is 14 residues. The CDR3 DNA follows: TGTGCCAGCACTCACGGTAATCCCAGCGACGAGCAGTACTTC. This codes for CASTHGNPSDEQYF.

V is TRBV10-3 and J is TRBJ2-2, with 9 bases fitting TRBD2. Trimming at V came to 11 bases and at J to 5 bases, leaving 9 bases not matched to a gene. This CDR3 has 14 residues. Germline loops: CDR1 ENHRY, CDR2 SYGVKD. This chain's CDR3 is CAGASGIGTGELFF. In DNA form, the CDR3 reads TGTGCCGGAGCTAGCGGGATTGGGACCGGGGAGCTGTTTTTT.

This clonotype appeared many times. The chain has TRBV2 and TRBJ2-5, with a tentative D call TRBD2 (6 bases). The CDR3 length is 12 residues. Per germline, CDR1 SNHLY and CDR2 FYNNEI. V lost 8 bases and J 0 bases, leaving 7 bases between the germline ends. The CDR3 spells CASGGYQETQYF. As DNA, the CDR3 is TGTGCCAGCGGGGGGTACCAAGAGACCCAGTACTTC.

The chain links TRBV7-2 to TRBJ2-7; 9 bases align to TRBD1. This CDR3 is 14 amino acids long. After removal of 5 bases from V and 4 bases from J, the junction contained 6 bases not matched to a gene. CDR1 is SGHTA and CDR2 is FQGNSA in the germline V gene. CDR3: CASSTQGASYEQYF. DNA of the CDR3: TGTGCCAGCAGCACACAGGGGGCTAGTTACGAGCAGTACTTC.

This chain joins TRBV20-1 and TRBJ1-1, with a weak D call TRBD1 (6 bases). Germline values: CDR1 DFQATT, CDR2 SNEGSKA (reference sequence). With 6 bases removed from V and 4 bases from J, the gap between germline ends came to 18 bases. The CDR3 totals 14 residues. The CDR3 protein is CSADLRTELTEAFF. Here the CDR3 DNA reads TGCAGTGCCGACCTAAGGACAGAGCTCACTGAAGCTTTCTTT.

V usage is TRBV7-9 and J usage is TRBJ1-4; tentative D call: TRBD1 (5 bases). Germline V gene lookup returns CDR1 SEHNR and CDR2 FQNEAQ (reference sequence). CDR3 size: 14 residues. Trimming shortened V by 2 bases and J by 15 bases, and 19 bases separated the two germline ends. This chain's CDR3 is CASSLTGRQPEVFF. The CDR3 region has the DNA TGTGCCAGCAGCTTAACAGGTCGCCAACCTGAGGTGTTTTTT.